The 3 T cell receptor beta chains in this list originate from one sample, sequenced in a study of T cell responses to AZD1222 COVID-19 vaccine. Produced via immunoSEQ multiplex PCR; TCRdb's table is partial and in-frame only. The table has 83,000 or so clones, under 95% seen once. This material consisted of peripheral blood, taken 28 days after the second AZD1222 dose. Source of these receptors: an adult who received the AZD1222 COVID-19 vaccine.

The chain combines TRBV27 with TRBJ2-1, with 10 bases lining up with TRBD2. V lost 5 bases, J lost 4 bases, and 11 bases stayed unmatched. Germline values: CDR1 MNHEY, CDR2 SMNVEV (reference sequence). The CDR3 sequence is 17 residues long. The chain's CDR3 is CASSPRSGGDLYNEQFF. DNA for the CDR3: TGTGCCAGCAGTCCACGGAGCGGGGGGGATCTTTACAATGAGCAGTTCTTC.

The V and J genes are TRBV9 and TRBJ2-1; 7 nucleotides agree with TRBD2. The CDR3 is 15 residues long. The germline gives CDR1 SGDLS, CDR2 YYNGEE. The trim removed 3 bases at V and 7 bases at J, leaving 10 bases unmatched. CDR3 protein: CASSEGGSLENEQFF. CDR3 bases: TGTGCCAGCAGCGAGGGCGGGAGTCTCGAAAATGAGCAGTTCTTC.

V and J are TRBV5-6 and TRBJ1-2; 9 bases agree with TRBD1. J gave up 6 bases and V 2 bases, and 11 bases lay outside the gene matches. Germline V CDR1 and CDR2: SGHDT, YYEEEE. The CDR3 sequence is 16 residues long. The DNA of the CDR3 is TGTGCCAGCAGCTTTTGGACAGGGGATTTAGGTCATGGCTACACCTTC. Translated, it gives CASSFWTGDLGHGYTF.